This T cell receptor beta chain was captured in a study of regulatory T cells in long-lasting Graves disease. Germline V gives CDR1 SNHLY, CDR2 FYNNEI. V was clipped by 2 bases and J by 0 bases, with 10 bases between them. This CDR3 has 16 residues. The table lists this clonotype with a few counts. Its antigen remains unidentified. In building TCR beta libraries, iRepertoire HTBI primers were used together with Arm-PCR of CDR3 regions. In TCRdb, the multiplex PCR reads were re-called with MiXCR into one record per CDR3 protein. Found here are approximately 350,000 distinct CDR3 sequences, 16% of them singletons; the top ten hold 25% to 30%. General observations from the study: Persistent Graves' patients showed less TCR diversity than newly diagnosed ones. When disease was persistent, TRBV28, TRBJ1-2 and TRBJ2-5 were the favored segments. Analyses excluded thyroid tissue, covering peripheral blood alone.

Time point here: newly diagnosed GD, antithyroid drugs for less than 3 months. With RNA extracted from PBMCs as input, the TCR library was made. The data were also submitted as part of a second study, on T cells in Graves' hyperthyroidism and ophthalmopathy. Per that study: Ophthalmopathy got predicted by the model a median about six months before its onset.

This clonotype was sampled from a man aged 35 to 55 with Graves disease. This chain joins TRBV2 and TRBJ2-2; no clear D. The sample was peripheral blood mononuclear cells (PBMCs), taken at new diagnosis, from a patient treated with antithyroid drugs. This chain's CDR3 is CASSELATTNTGELFF. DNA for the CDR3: TGTGCCAGCAGTGAATTGGCTACCACGAACACCGGGGAGCTGTTTTTT.